These 10 T cell receptor beta chains came from one sample sequenced in a study of T cells in lung cancer brain metastases. Using immunoSEQ multiplex PCR, the repertoire was profiled, and TCRdb retains in-frame clones only, with some absent. In the table there are fewer than 7,000 clones, about 85% of which are singletons. Material: tumor tissue from the primary lung tumor. These receptors were collected from a man in his 70s with non-small cell lung cancer.

The chain uses TRBV9 and TRBJ2-3; D is unclear. This CDR3 is 14 amino acids long. Germline V gives CDR1 SGDLS, CDR2 YYNGEE. The V end was cut by 4 bases, the J end by 0 bases, with 9 bases between. This chain's CDR3 is CASSKTTSTDTQYF. CDR3 DNA: TGTGCCAGCAGCAAAACAACTAGCACAGATACGCAGTATTTT.

This chain links TRBV15 with TRBJ1-5; unclear D gene. Germline V gives CDR1 LNHNV, CDR2 YYDKDF (reference sequence). The CDR3 extends over 13 amino acids. V gave up 6 bases and J gave up 2 bases, with 8 bases separating them. CDR3 DNA sequence: TGTGCCACCAGTCCCTCCCGCAATCAGCCCCAGCATTTT. Translation: CATSPSRNQPQHF.

The rearrangement uses TRBV30 and TRBJ2-2; D call uncertain. Looked up from germline, CDR1 is GTSNPN and CDR2 is SVGIG (reference sequence). The CDR3 extends over 13 amino acids. Deletions cut 0 bases from V and 7 bases from J, with 9 bases between. In nucleotides, the CDR3 is TGTGCCTGGAGTGTACAAGGAATCGGGGAGCTGTTTTTT. This encodes CAWSVQGIGELFF.

The rearrangement uses TRBV25-1 and TRBJ1-2; D is undetermined. Trimming shortened V by 5 bases and J by 4 bases, and 14 bases separated the two germline ends. Germline V CDR1 and CDR2: MGHDK, SYGVNS. The CDR3 loop spans 14 amino acids. The CDR3 nucleotides are TGTGCCAGCAGTCTCGAGTGGGGTCCCTATGGCTACACCTTC. Translating gives CASSLEWGPYGYTF.

This sequence joins TRBV9 and TRBJ1-2; the match to TRBD1 covers 9 bases. Germline assignment: CDR1 SGDLS and CDR2 YYNGEE. With V trimmed by 7 bases and J by 4 bases, 5 bases remained unmatched. The CDR3 runs to 13 residues. Here the CDR3 DNA reads TGTGCCAGCGGAGACAGGGGGGCCTATGGCTACACCTTC. This sequence encodes CASGDRGAYGYTF.

This clone has just a few counts. The rearrangement joins TRBV12-2 to TRBJ2-7; the table's D call, TRBD1, has no DNA check behind it. TRBV12-2 represents a pseudogene. The CDR3 sequence is 17 residues long. CDR3 sequence (DNA): TGTGCAAGTCGCTTCAGGGGCCGGAGGCAGGGTGTCCACGAGCAGTACTTC. Its protein product is CASRFRGRRQGVHEQYF.

The J gene is TRBJ2-3, the V gene TRBV5-8; no reliable D call. The CDR3 is made up of 15 amino acids. With 0 bases removed from V and 3 bases from J, the gap between germline ends came to 11 bases. Germline lookup yields CDR1 SGHTS and CDR2 YDEGEE. The CDR3 region has the DNA TGTGCCAGCAGCTTGGTGGACCTACAGACAGATACGCAGTATTTT. It encodes CASSLVDLQTDTQYF.

The V and J genes are TRBV6-5 and TRBJ1-5; TRBD1 agrees at 10 bases. Germline-derived CDR1 and CDR2 are MNHEY and SVGAGI. J was trimmed by 5 bases and V by 6 bases; bases with no gene match: 4. The CDR3 runs to 14 residues. The CDR3 DNA reads as TGTGCCAGCAGCTCGGGACAGGGGCATCAGCCCCAGCATTTT. Residues: CASSSGQGHQPQHF.

The chain is built from TRBV6-6 and TRBJ1-4; D remains ambiguous. This CDR3 has 14 amino acids. CDR1 is MNHNY, CDR2 SVGAGI, per germline (reference sequence). V lost 5 bases and J 7 bases, leaving 14 bases between the germline ends. In DNA form, the CDR3 reads TGTGCCAGCAGTGACGCCCGGGTCAGTGAAAAACTGTTTTTT. Translated, it gives CASSDARVSEKLFF.

The rearrangement uses TRBV2 and TRBJ2-2; tentative D call: TRBD2 (6 bases). The CDR3 spans 13 residues. With 7 bases removed from V and 4 bases from J, the gap between germline ends came to 10 bases. Germline assignment: CDR1 SNHLY and CDR2 FYNNEI. In nucleotides, the CDR3 is TGTGCCAGCACGGGGGTGGGCACCGGGGAGCTGTTTTTT. Protein product: CASTGVGTGELFF. Variable domain in full (rest from reference TRBV2 and TRBJ2-2): EPEVTQTPSHQVTQMGQEVILRCVPISNHLYFYWYRQILGQKVEFLVSFYNNEISEKSEIFDDQFSVERPDGSNFTLKIRSTKLEDSAMYFCASTGVGTGELFFGEGSRLTVL.